This TCR beta chain was identified in a study of T-cell memory formation after mild COVID-19. Overall study: The TCR clusters were mostly specific to one donor. Study-wide findings and caveats: CD4+ bias marked clones expanding day 15 to 37, unlike balanced contracting clones.

This clonotype was counted only a few times. Its matching antigen is unknown. 5'RACE with constant-segment primers built TCRalpha and TCRbeta cDNA libraries with UMIs. TCRdb itself ran the 5' RACE reads through MiXCR, one entry per CDR3 protein. The sample lists fewer than 700,000 distinct CDR3 sequences; over 15% were seen once. This CDR3 is built from 15 residues. The germline CDR1 and CDR2 sequences are SGHRS and YFSETQ. The junction had 4 bases not matched to a gene; V was cut back by 4 bases and J by 0 bases. The J gene is TRBJ1-1, the V gene TRBV5-1; 9 bases fit TRBD1. Specimen: PBMCs or a T cell subset sorted from them (not recorded which). The origin of this receptor is an adult woman who had mild COVID-19 (a few samples of this study predate the infection). Cell type and time point are not known. DNA for the CDR3: TGCGCCAGCAGCGAGGGACAGGGAATGAACACTGAAGCTTTCTTT. This gives the protein CASSEGQGMNTEAFF.